The 26 T cell receptor beta chains reported below all come from one sample, sequenced in a study of blood T cell repertoires in COVID-19. Some clones are missing from TCRdb's copy, which holds only in-frame ones; the method was immunoSEQ multiplex PCR. The data contain some 100,000 clones, roughly 90% of them singletons. Sequences were obtained from peripheral blood. These receptors were taken from a man in his fifties with active COVID-19.

The chain carries TRBV5-1 and TRBJ1-1; D gene uncertain. This CDR3 region has 15 residues. The ends were cut back, 4 bases at V and 3 bases at J, with 16 bases in the middle. Germline CDR1 reads SGHRS; CDR2 reads YFSETQ. The CDR3 coding sequence is TGCGCCAGCAGCCGTGAATTCGTTACTGACACTGAAGCTTTCTTT. Its translation: CASSREFVTDTEAFF.

This clone occurred many times. The chain has TRBV4-1 and TRBJ1-3; maybe TRBD1 (6 bases). V lost 0 bases and J lost 0, with 9 bases in between. The CDR3 has 16 amino acids. The V gene's germline CDR1 is MGHRA and CDR2 YSYEKL. This CDR3 is CASSQEGTLSGNTIYF. In DNA form, the CDR3 reads TGCGCCAGCAGCCAAGAGGGGACACTCTCTGGAAACACCATATATTTT.

V and J are TRBV5-6 and TRBJ2-5; D remains ambiguous. Deletions cut 4 bases from V and 5 bases from J, with 15 bases between. Germline CDR1 SGHDT, CDR2 YYEEEE. The CDR3 loop spans 14 amino acids. CDR3 nucleotide sequence: TGTGCCAGCAGCCTCAACGGTGCCGGGGAGACCCAGTACTTC. Protein sequence: CASSLNGAGETQYF.

V and J are TRBV27 and TRBJ2-7; 7 bases fit TRBD1. Germline values: CDR1 MNHEY, CDR2 SMNVEV (reference sequence). The CDR3 sequence is 14 residues long. V lost 5 bases, J lost 3 bases, and 7 bases stayed unmatched. Here the CDR3 DNA reads TGTGCCAGCAGTCCTCAGGGACAGAACTACGAGCAGTACGTC. Encoded protein: CASSPQGQNYEQYV.

In its sample, this clone was seen once. The V and J genes are TRBV7-2 and TRBJ2-5; unclear D gene. Trimming took 1 base from V and 4 from J, leaving 19 bases between them. CDR3 length equals 17 residues. CDR1 and CDR2 from the germline V gene are SGHTA and FQGNSA. The CDR3 bases are TGTGCCAGCAGCTTAGGGGCAGGATCTCATGGAACAGAGACCCAGTACTTC. Its translation: CASSLGAGSHGTETQYF.

This chain uses TRBV6-2 or TRBV6-3 with TRBJ2-5; D possibly corresponds to TRBD1 (6 bases). The V gene lost 2 bases and the J gene lost 1 base, with 17 bases spanning the gap. Germline CDR1 and CDR2: MNHEY and SVGEGT. The CDR3 consists of 17 residues. The CDR3 region has the DNA TGTGCCAGCAGTTACCCCGGGACACTCTTTTCCCAAGAGACCCAGTACTTC. Translation gives CASSYPGTLFSQETQYF.

This chain joins TRBV2 and TRBJ2-7; 8 nucleotides match TRBD1. CDR1 SNHLY and CDR2 FYNNEI come from the germline V gene. V shed 7 bases, J shed 6 bases, and the junction held 8 bases outside the gene matches. The CDR3 is made up of 13 amino acids. CDR3 sequence (DNA): TGTGCCAGCAACGTTGACAGGGGAAGCGAGCAGTACGTC. Translating it yields CASNVDRGSEQYV.

The sample holds one count of this clone. This sequence joins TRBV24-1 and TRBJ2-2; possible D gene TRBD1, 6 bases. Germline V gene sequence: CDR1 KGHDR, CDR2 SFDVKD. The V end was cut by 3 bases, the J end by 0 bases, with 13 bases between. The CDR3 runs 17 residues. For the CDR3, the DNA is TGTGCCACCAGTGATCCCCCGGACAGCTCGAACACCGGGGAGCTGTTTTTT. Its protein is CATSDPPDSSNTGELFF.

The genes are TRBV3-1 (or the pseudogene TRBV3-2) and TRBJ1-4; D perhaps matches TRBD1 (5 bases). The CDR3 is 15 residues long. The germline V and J ends were trimmed by 2 bases and 2 bases, with 9 bases remaining between them. Germline-derived CDR1 and CDR2 are LGHDT and YNNKEL (reference sequence). CDR3 bases: TGTGCCAGCAGCCAACTAGGGGCGACTAATGAAAAACTGTTTTTT. This codes for CASSQLGATNEKLFF.

The chain combines TRBV11-2 with TRBJ2-1, with 8 bases lining up with TRBD2. In germline, CDR1 is SGHAT, CDR2 FQNNGV. The CDR3 consists of 17 residues. The ends lost 4 bases at V and 3 bases at J; junction bases unmatched: 11. The CDR3 loop is CASSSRTSPRIYNEQFF. Written as DNA, the CDR3 is TGTGCCAGCAGCTCCAGGACTAGCCCTCGGATCTACAATGAGCAGTTCTTC.

The chain joins TRBV6-5 to TRBJ2-2; TRBD2 might be the D (6 bases). This CDR3 has 13 residues. Germline values: CDR1 MNHEY, CDR2 SVGAGI. V lost 8 bases, J lost 3 bases, and 10 bases lay in between. The CDR3 is CASGDLHTGELFF. In nucleotides, the CDR3 is TGTGCCAGCGGGGACTTGCACACCGGGGAGCTGTTTTTT.

This chain joins TRBV6-2 or TRBV6-3 and TRBJ2-3, with 9 bases aligning to TRBD1. Trimming removed 2 bases from V and 1 base from J; junction bases left unmatched: 4. Germline V gene lookup returns CDR1 MNHEY and CDR2 SVGEGT. The CDR3 totals 16 residues. The CDR3 nucleotides are TGTGCCAGCAGTTACCCCCGGGACAGGGGCACAGATACGCAGTATTTT. It codes for CASSYPRDRGTDTQYF.

The chain links TRBV5-1 to TRBJ1-1, with D tentatively TRBD1 (6 bases). The CDR3 is 12 residues long. Trimming left V 3 bases short and J 8 bases short, with 11 bases between. Germline V CDR1 and CDR2: SGHRS, YFSETQ. The CDR3 loop is CASSYLGTEAFF. CDR3 nucleotide sequence: TGCGCCAGCAGCTACCTAGGGACAGAAGCTTTCTTT.

The chain uses TRBV4-1 and TRBJ2-3; tentative D call: TRBD2 (5 bases). The CDR3 is 14 residues long. Trimming shortened V by 3 bases and J by 0 bases, and 7 bases separated the two germline ends. From germline, CDR1 is MGHRA and CDR2 YSYEKL. CDR3: CASSHQRSTDTQYF. CDR3 sequence (DNA): TGCGCCAGCAGCCACCAGCGGAGCACAGATACGCAGTATTTT.

This chain links TRBV5-4 with TRBJ2-3; 8 bases map to TRBD2. CDR1 and CDR2 from the germline V gene are SGHNT and YYREEE (reference sequence). The CDR3 has 15 amino acids. Trimming at V came to 0 bases and at J to 3 bases, leaving 3 bases not matched to a gene. The CDR3 DNA follows: TGTGCCAGCAGCTTGGCATCGGGGGGGACAGATACGCAGTATTTT. This translates into CASSLASGGTDTQYF.

The chain recombines TRBV6-5 with TRBJ1-5, with 9 bases that match TRBD1. The germline gives CDR1 MNHEY, CDR2 SVGAGI. The V and J ends lost 6 bases and 4 bases, in that order; junction bases with no gene match: 7. The CDR3 contains 15 residues. CDR3 bases: TGTGCCAGCAGAACCGGGACAGGGATAAATCAGCCCCAGCATTTT. Amino acids: CASRTGTGINQPQHF.

The gene calls are TRBV7-2 and TRBJ2-1, with D perhaps TRBD2 (6 bases). The germline V gene encodes CDR1 SGHTA and CDR2 FQGNSA. The germline V and J ends were trimmed by 5 bases and 0 bases, with 11 bases remaining between them. This CDR3 is built from 15 residues. CDR3 region: CASSRDSSSYNEQFF. Written as DNA, the CDR3 is TGTGCCAGCAGCCGGGACTCAAGCTCCTACAATGAGCAGTTCTTC.

This rearrangement joins TRBV6-4 to TRBJ2-1; 7 bases line up with TRBD2. Per germline, CDR1 MRHNA and CDR2 SNTAGT. Trimming at V came to 3 bases and at J to 14 bases, leaving 10 bases not matched to a gene. This CDR3 comprises 13 residues. CDR3: CASSEGEAGRKFF. CDR3 in DNA: TGTGCCAGCAGTGAAGGCGAAGCGGGGCGAAAGTTCTTC.

The chain carries TRBV19 and TRBJ1-2; 9 bases agree with TRBD1. V dropped 8 bases and J dropped 7; count of bases not matched to a gene: 11. The CDR3 loop spans 14 amino acids. Germline CDR1 LNHDA, CDR2 SQIVND (reference sequence). This chain's CDR3 is CASCFLGTGTGYTF. As DNA, the CDR3 is TGTGCCAGTTGCTTTCTCGGGACAGGGACTGGCTACACCTTC.

The J gene is TRBJ2-7, the V gene TRBV6-2 or TRBV6-3, with D possibly matching TRBD2 (5 bases). This CDR3 is 14 amino acids long. The germline V gene encodes CDR1 MNHEY and CDR2 SVGEGT. Deletions cut 5 bases from V and 5 bases from J, with 16 bases between. The CDR3 DNA reads TGTGCCAGCAGTCCGGACCCGGGGATCGACGAGCAGTACTTC. It encodes CASSPDPGIDEQYF.

This clone was seen a few times. V and J are TRBV2 and TRBJ1-3, with D perhaps TRBD1 (5 bases). The germline gives CDR1 SNHLY, CDR2 FYNNEI. The V end lost 5 bases, the J end lost 4 bases, and 12 bases lay between the germline ends. The CDR3 consists of 14 residues. The CDR3 loop is CASSLGGRGNTIYF. The CDR3, as DNA: TGTGCCAGCAGTCTGGGGGGAAGGGGAAACACCATATATTTT.

The chain is built from TRBV9 and TRBJ2-1, with 7 bases that match TRBD2. CDR1 SGDLS and CDR2 YYNGEE come from the germline V gene. The length of the CDR3 is 14 residues. Trimming took 4 bases from V and 4 from J; bases not matched to a gene: 5. The CDR3 DNA is TGTGCCAGCAGCCGGATGGGGGGGTACAATGAGCAGTTCTTC. It is translated as CASSRMGGYNEQFF.

This sequence joins TRBV7-9 and TRBJ1-2, with TRBD1 matching over 11 bases. The J segment lost 6 bases and the V segment lost 4 bases, leaving 7 bases of the junction unmatched. CDR3 length: 15 amino acids. Germline V gene lookup returns CDR1 SEHNR and CDR2 FQNEAQ (reference sequence). This CDR3 is CASSSDRGRVNGYTF. The CDR3 bases are TGTGCCAGCAGCTCGGACAGGGGGCGCGTCAATGGCTACACCTTC.

The chain is built from TRBV2 and TRBJ1-1; 7 bases are shared with TRBD1. The junction had 7 bases not matched to a gene; V was cut back by 8 bases and J by 1 base. The CDR3 spans 14 residues. Germline CDR1 is SNHLY and CDR2 is FYNNEI. CDR3 loop: CASRPRQGNTEAFF. CDR3 bases: TGTGCCAGCCGCCCGCGACAGGGGAACACTGAAGCTTTCTTT.

The chain is built from TRBV2 and TRBJ2-3, with 10 bases aligning to TRBD1. The V gene's germline CDR1 is SNHLY and CDR2 FYNNEI. The CDR3 has 15 amino acids. Unmatched junction bases numbered 11, after V lost 9 bases and J lost 5 bases. CDR3 coding DNA: TGTGCCAGTCAGAGACAGGGGGCGCGGGTAGATACGCAGTATTTT. This codes for CASQRQGARVDTQYF.

This chain uses TRBV3-1 (or the pseudogene TRBV3-2) with TRBJ2-1; 7 bases align to TRBD2. This CDR3 spans 15 amino acids. V dropped 4 bases and J dropped 6; count of bases not matched to a gene: 9. Germline V gives CDR1 LGHDT, CDR2 YNNKEL (reference sequence). CDR3 sequence: CASSPTGGGLNEQFF. The CDR3 nucleotides read TGTGCCAGCAGCCCTACGGGCGGGGGACTCAATGAGCAGTTCTTC.